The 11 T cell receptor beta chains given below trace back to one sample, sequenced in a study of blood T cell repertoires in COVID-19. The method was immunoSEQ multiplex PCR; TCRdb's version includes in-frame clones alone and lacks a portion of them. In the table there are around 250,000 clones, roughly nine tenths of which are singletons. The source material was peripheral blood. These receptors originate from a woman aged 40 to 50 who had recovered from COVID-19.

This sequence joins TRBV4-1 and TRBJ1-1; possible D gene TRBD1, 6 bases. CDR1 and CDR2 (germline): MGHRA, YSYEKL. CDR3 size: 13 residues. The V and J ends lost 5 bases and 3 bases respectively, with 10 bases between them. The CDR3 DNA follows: TGCGCCAGCAGCGAAAACAGGGACACTGAAGCTTTCTTT. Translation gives CASSENRDTEAFF.

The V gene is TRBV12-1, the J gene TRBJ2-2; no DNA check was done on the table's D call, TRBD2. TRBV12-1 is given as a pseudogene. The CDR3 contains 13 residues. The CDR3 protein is CASSQPAGGELFF. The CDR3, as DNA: TGTGCCAGCAGCCAACCGGCGGGCGGGGAGCTGTTTTTT.

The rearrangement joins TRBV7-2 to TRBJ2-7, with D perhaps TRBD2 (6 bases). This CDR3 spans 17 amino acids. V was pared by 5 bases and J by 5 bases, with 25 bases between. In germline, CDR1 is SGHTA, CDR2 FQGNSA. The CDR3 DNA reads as TGTGCCAGCAGCCCACAGGTGGGGGGAGTCTTTGTAGACGAGCAGTACGTC. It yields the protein CASSPQVGGVFVDEQYV.

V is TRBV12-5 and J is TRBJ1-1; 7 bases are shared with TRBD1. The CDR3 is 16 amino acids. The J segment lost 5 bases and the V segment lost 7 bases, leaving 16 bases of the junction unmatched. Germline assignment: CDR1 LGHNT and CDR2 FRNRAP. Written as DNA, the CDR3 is TGTGCTAGTGCAATTTCTCCCCGACAGGGAGCAACTGAAGCTTTCTTT. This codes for CASAISPRQGATEAFF.

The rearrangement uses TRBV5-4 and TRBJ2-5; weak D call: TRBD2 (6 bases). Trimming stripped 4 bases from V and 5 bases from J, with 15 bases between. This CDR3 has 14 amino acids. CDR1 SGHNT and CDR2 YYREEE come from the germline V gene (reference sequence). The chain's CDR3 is CASSGTRFRETQYF. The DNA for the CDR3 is TGTGCCAGCAGCGGGACTCGTTTCCGGGAGACCCAGTACTTC.

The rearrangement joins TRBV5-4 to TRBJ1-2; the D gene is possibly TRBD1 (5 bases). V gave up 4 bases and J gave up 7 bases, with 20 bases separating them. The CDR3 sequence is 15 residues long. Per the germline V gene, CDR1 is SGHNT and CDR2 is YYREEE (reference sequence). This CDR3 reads CASSRGVAGPGGYTF. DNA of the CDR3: TGTGCCAGCAGCCGGGGAGTCGCGGGGCCAGGTGGCTACACCTTC.

The CDR3 spells CASSQGPGGYEQYV. In nucleotides, the CDR3 is TGTGCCAGCAGCCAAGGTCCAGGGGGCTACGAGCAGTACGTC. The chain couples TRBV3-1 (or the pseudogene TRBV3-2) to TRBJ2-7, with TRBD1 matching 7 bases. This CDR3 region has 14 residues. Germline V gene lookup returns CDR1 LGHDT and CDR2 YNNKEL (reference sequence). J was trimmed by 3 bases and V by 1 base; bases with no gene match: 3.

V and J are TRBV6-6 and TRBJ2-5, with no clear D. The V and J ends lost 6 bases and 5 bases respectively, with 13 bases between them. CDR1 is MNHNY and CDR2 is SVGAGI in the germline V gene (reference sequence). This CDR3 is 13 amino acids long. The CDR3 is CASSTRTLETQYF. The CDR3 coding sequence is TGTGCCAGCAGCACGAGAACGCTGGAGACCCAGTACTTC.

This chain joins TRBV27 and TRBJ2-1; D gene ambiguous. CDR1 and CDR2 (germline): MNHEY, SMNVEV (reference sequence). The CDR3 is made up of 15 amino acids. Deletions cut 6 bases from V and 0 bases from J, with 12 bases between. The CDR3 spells CASSAQASSYNEQFF. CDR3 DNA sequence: TGTGCCAGCAGCGCGCAGGCTTCCTCCTACAATGAGCAGTTCTTC.

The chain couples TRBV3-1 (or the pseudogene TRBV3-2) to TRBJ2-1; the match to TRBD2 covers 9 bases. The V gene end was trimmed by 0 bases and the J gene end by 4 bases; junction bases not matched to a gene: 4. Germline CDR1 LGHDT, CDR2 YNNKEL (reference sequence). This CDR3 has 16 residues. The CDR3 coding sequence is TGTGCCAGCAGCCAAGAAATCGCGGGAGGGTACAATGAGCAGTTCTTC. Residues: CASSQEIAGGYNEQFF.

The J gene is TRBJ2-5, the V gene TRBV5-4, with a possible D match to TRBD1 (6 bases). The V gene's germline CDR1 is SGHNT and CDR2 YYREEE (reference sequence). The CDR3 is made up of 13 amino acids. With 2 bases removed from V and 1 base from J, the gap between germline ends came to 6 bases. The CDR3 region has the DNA TGTGCCAGCAGCTTAGGGGGCCAAGAGACCCAGTACTTC. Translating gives CASSLGGQETQYF.